The next 27 T cell receptor beta chains were all read from a single sample in a study of T cell responses to AZD1222 COVID-19 vaccine. Profiled with immunoSEQ multiplex PCR; TCRdb holds only in-frame clones, not every one. The sample holds around 33,000 clones, 90% to 95% seen once. Here the sequenced sample was peripheral blood, taken on day 0 of AZD1222 vaccination. The receptor set was obtained from an adult in good health.

The rearrangement uses TRBV5-6 and TRBJ1-6; possible D gene TRBD1, 5 bases. CDR1 is SGHDT and CDR2 is YYEEEE in the germline V gene. The CDR3 sequence is 15 residues long. Trimming took off 2 bases at V and 6 bases at J, with 12 bases between the two ends. CDR3 sequence reads: CASSFNTGPNSPLHF. For the CDR3, the DNA is TGTGCCAGCAGCTTTAACACAGGACCTAATTCACCCCTCCACTTT. The entire variable domain, with the rest obtained from reference TRBV5-6 and TRBJ1-6, is as follows: DAGVTQSPTHLIKTRGQQVTLRCSPKSGHDTVSWYQQALGQGPQFIFQYYEEEERQRGNFPDRFSGHQFPNYSSELNVNALLLGDSALYLCASSFNTGPNSPLHFGNGTRLTVT.

CDR3 residues: CASSQGGWSEQFF. CDR3 bases: TGTGCCAGCAGCCAAGGGGGGTGGAGTGAGCAGTTCTTC. The J gene is TRBJ2-1, the V gene TRBV14, with D perhaps matching TRBD1 or TRBD2 (5 bases each). Trimming cost V 1 base and J 9 bases, with 10 bases left between them. This CDR3 region has 13 residues. Germline V lookup: CDR1 SGHDN, CDR2 FVKESK.

This chain joins TRBV6-2 or TRBV6-3 and TRBJ2-7; 10 positions agree with TRBD1. V dropped 5 bases and J dropped 2; count of bases not matched to a gene: 3. This CDR3 spans 14 amino acids. Germline V gene sequence: CDR1 MNHEY, CDR2 SVGEGT. The CDR3 DNA reads as TGTGCCAGCAGTGACAGGGGGCCTCCCTACGAGCAGTACTTC. Translating gives CASSDRGPPYEQYF.

The V and J genes are TRBV13 and TRBJ1-1, with 8 positions matching TRBD1. The trim removed 2 bases at V and 10 bases at J, leaving 6 bases unmatched. Germline-derived CDR1 and CDR2 are PRHDT and FYEKMQ (reference sequence). The CDR3 has 13 residues. Written as DNA, the CDR3 is TGTGCCAGCAGCTTACTAGATGACAGGGGAGCTTTCTTT. Residues: CASSLLDDRGAFF.

The chain recombines TRBV4-2 with TRBJ2-3; D gene unclear. V was pared by 0 bases and J by 3 bases, with 13 bases between. The CDR3 loop spans 16 amino acids. CDR1 is LGHNA and CDR2 is YNFKEQ in the germline V gene. For the CDR3, the DNA is TGTGCCAGCAGCCAAGATTCCCAGGAAGGGACAGATACGCAGTATTTT. Translating gives CASSQDSQEGTDTQYF.

The V call is TRBV5-1, the J call TRBJ2-7, with D possibly matching TRBD2 (7 bases). V lost 5 bases, J lost 3 bases, and 12 bases lay in between. Germline loops: CDR1 SGHRS, CDR2 YFSETQ. This CDR3 comprises 13 residues. CDR3 in amino acids: CASRGGLGYEQYF. The CDR3 DNA is TGCGCCAGCAGGGGGGGGCTGGGCTACGAGCAGTACTTC.

The chain joins TRBV15 to TRBJ1-1, with a possible D match to TRBD1 (6 bases). V gave up 5 bases and J gave up 5 bases, with 18 bases separating them. The CDR3 extends over 15 amino acids. Germline lookup yields CDR1 LNHNV and CDR2 YYDKDF (reference sequence). The CDR3 DNA reads TGTGCCACCAGCCGCATAGGGGGGGGTCGGACTGAAGCTTTCTTT. Translated: CATSRIGGGRTEAFF.

The rearrangement joins TRBV6-5 to TRBJ1-4, with TRBD1 identical over 10 bases. V gave up 6 bases and J gave up 6 bases; unmatched junction bases: 7. Germline CDR1 is MNHEY and CDR2 is SVGAGI. The CDR3 contains 15 residues. CDR3 coding DNA: TGTGCCAGCAGCCCGACGGGACAGGGGTATGAAAAACTGTTTTTT. This translates into CASSPTGQGYEKLFF.

The chain carries TRBV2 and TRBJ1-1; D is perhaps TRBD1 (6 bases). The CDR3 runs 13 residues. Germline V gives CDR1 SNHLY, CDR2 FYNNEI. Trimming took 6 bases from V and 4 from J, leaving 12 bases between them. This CDR3 is CASSLGGGTEAFF. In DNA, the CDR3 is TGTGCCAGCAGCCTTGGGGGCGGCACTGAAGCTTTCTTT.

This clone has only one observation. The J gene is TRBJ1-4, the V gene TRBV6-5, with D maybe TRBD1 (6 bases). This CDR3 has 14 residues. V lost 6 bases to trimming and J lost 7 bases, with 15 bases between them. Germline V gives CDR1 MNHEY, CDR2 SVGAGI. The CDR3 region has the DNA TGTGCCAGCAGACCTTGGACAGAACTTGAAAAACTGTTTTTT. Translation gives CASRPWTELEKLFF.

The genes are TRBV28 and TRBJ1-4; D ambiguous. V was clipped by 5 bases and J by 1 base, with 17 bases between them. This CDR3 is 17 amino acids long. Germline V lookup: CDR1 MDHEN, CDR2 SYDVKM. The CDR3 DNA is TGTGCCAGCAGTCCTCCCCCCCGGAGTAGAACTAATGAAAAACTGTTTTTT. It is translated as CASSPPPRSRTNEKLFF.

The V call is TRBV30, the J call TRBJ1-6, with 7 bases that match TRBD1. V dropped 4 bases and J dropped 6; count of bases not matched to a gene: 6. The CDR3 contains 14 residues. CDR1 and CDR2 (germline): GTSNPN, SVGIG (reference sequence). As DNA, the CDR3 is TGTGCCTGGAAAGGGACAGTCGGTAATTCACCCCTCCACTTT. Translation: CAWKGTVGNSPLHF.

The chain employs TRBV4-1 and TRBJ1-1; D unresolved. Trimming removed 6 bases from V and 0 bases from J, with 8 bases in between. The germline V gene has CDR1 MGHRA and CDR2 YSYEKL. The CDR3 has 13 residues. CDR3 in amino acids: CASRGDVNTEAFF. DNA of the CDR3: TGCGCCAGCAGGGGAGATGTGAACACTGAAGCTTTCTTT.

The chain uses TRBV29-1 and TRBJ2-5; tentatively, D is TRBD2 (7 bases). Deletions cut 4 bases from V and 4 bases from J, with 16 bases between. There are 14 residues in the CDR3. Germline CDR1 is SQVTM and CDR2 is ANQGSEA. CDR3 nucleotides: TGCAGCGTTGGGGTAGGGGGGGCCCGAGAGACCCAGTACTTC. The encoded protein is CSVGVGGARETQYF. The full variable domain, completed using reference TRBV29-1 and TRBJ2-5, is SAVISQKPSRDICQRGTSLTIQCQVDSQVTMMFWYRQQPGQSLTLIATANQGSEATYESGFVIDKFPISRPNLTFSTLTVSNMSPEDSSIYLCSVGVGGARETQYFGPGTRLLVL.

V usage is TRBV19 and J usage is TRBJ1-6; weak D call: TRBD1 (5 bases). The germline gives CDR1 LNHDA, CDR2 SQIVND (reference sequence). Trimming shortened V by 6 bases and J by 4 bases, and 13 bases separated the two germline ends. The CDR3 length is 15 residues. The CDR3 reads CASRVETEYNSPLHF. The CDR3 DNA reads as TGTGCCAGTAGGGTCGAGACAGAGTATAATTCACCCCTCCACTTT.

This chain joins TRBV10-3 and TRBJ1-2, with D uncertain. Germline V lookup: CDR1 ENHRY, CDR2 SYGVKD. The CDR3 totals 15 residues. V dropped 1 base and J dropped 1 base, with 10 bases sitting between them. Written as DNA, the CDR3 is TGTGCCATCAGTGAGTGGCAGCTTGGTAACTATGGCTACACCTTC. Amino acid sequence: CAISEWQLGNYGYTF.

The genes are TRBV18 and TRBJ1-1; TRBD1 agrees at 8 bases. With V trimmed by 3 bases and J by 1 base, 1 base remained unmatched. The CDR3 has 14 amino acids. Per the germline V gene, CDR1 is KGHSH and CDR2 is LQKENI. The CDR3 nucleotides read TGTGCCAGCTCACCCGGACAGGGGAACACTGAAGCTTTCTTT. Residues: CASSPGQGNTEAFF.

The chain is built from TRBV6-2 or TRBV6-3 and TRBJ2-7; possibly TRBD1 for D (5 bases). The CDR3 sequence is 12 residues long. Germline V gene data show CDR1 as MNHEY and CDR2 as SVGEGT. Between the trimmed V and J ends, which lost 2 bases and 8 bases, there was a span of 10 bases. CDR3 residues: CASSYVGQKQYF. In DNA, the CDR3 is TGTGCCAGCAGTTACGTGGGGCAAAAGCAGTACTTC.

CDR3 nucleotide sequence: TGTGCCATCAGTGAGTTGTCCTACACTGAAGCTTTCTTT. This translates into CAISELSYTEAFF. V and J are TRBV10-3 and TRBJ1-1; no definite D call. Germline CDR1 is ENHRY and CDR2 is SYGVKD. With 1 base removed from V and 3 bases from J, the gap between germline ends came to 6 bases. The CDR3 sequence is 13 residues long.

CDR3 coding DNA: TGTGCCAACGGACAGCTACCTGAAAAACTGTTTTTT. Translated, it gives CANGQLPEKLFF. The V call is TRBV2, the J call TRBJ1-4; a possible D gene is TRBD1 (6 bases). V lost 10 bases to trimming and J lost 7 bases, with 13 bases between them. CDR1 SNHLY and CDR2 FYNNEI come from the germline V gene. This CDR3 comprises 12 residues.

J is TRBJ2-1 and V is TRBV6-7; 12 bases are shared with TRBD2. TRBV6-7 is flagged as an ORF with uncertain function. The CDR3 runs 15 residues. The J segment lost 12 bases and the V segment lost 1 base, leaving 7 bases of the junction unmatched. The CDR3 here is CASSYFGTSGLRQFF. CDR3 nucleotide sequence: TGTGCCAGCAGTTACTTCGGGACTAGCGGGTTAAGGCAGTTCTTC.

V usage is TRBV27 and J usage is TRBJ1-5; D is undetermined. Germline CDR1 MNHEY, CDR2 SMNVEV (reference sequence). The germline V and J ends were trimmed by 5 bases and 1 base, with 12 bases remaining between them. The CDR3 has 15 residues. CDR3 sequence: CASSHRTGSNQPQHF. CDR3 DNA sequence: TGTGCCAGCAGTCACCGGACGGGAAGCAATCAGCCCCAGCATTTT.

This clone was found a few times. The chain has TRBV30 and TRBJ2-3; maybe TRBD1 (6 bases). From germline, CDR1 is GTSNPN and CDR2 SVGIG (reference sequence). V dropped 4 bases and J dropped 1 base, with 15 bases sitting between them. This CDR3 comprises 15 residues. In DNA, the CDR3 is TGTGCCTGGACGGCGACAGGAACGGGCACAGATACGCAGTATTTT. Translated: CAWTATGTGTDTQYF. Full variable domain (outside the CDR3, taken from reference TRBV30 and TRBJ2-3): SQTIHQWPATLVQPVGSPLSLECTVEGTSNPNLYWYRQAAGRGLQLLFYSVGIGQISSEVPQNLSASRPQDRQFILSSKKLLLSDSGFYLCAWTATGTGTDTQYFGPGTRLTVL.

The chain couples TRBV4-3 to TRBJ1-1, with 8 bases that match TRBD1. Per the germline V gene, CDR1 is LGHNA and CDR2 is YSLEER. V shed 3 bases and J 1 base; nucleotides not matched to a gene: 4. CDR3 size: 15 residues. The CDR3 sequence: CASSHSGTGNTEAFF. CDR3 nucleotides: TGCGCCAGCAGCCACTCCGGGACAGGGAACACTGAAGCTTTCTTT.

This chain uses TRBV6-5 with TRBJ1-1; 9 bases agree with TRBD1. This CDR3 has 12 amino acids. Unmatched junction bases numbered 0, after V lost 6 bases and J lost 4 bases. Germline V gene sequence: CDR1 MNHEY, CDR2 SVGAGI. The CDR3 reads CASRTGGTEAFF. CDR3 bases: TGTGCCAGCAGGACAGGGGGCACTGAAGCTTTCTTT.

The chain combines TRBV11-2 with TRBJ1-2, with 10 bases that match TRBD1. The CDR3 loop spans 15 amino acids. V trimming: 10 bases; J trimming: 7 bases; junction bases outside the gene matches: 15. Germline values: CDR1 SGHAT, CDR2 FQNNGV. In DNA, the CDR3 is TGTGCCACCCTAACTCCGGGACAGGGGCGGTTTGGCTACACCTTC. Its translation is CATLTPGQGRFGYTF.

This clone was seen once. The chain joins TRBV10-2 to TRBJ2-5; no clear D. The CDR3 sequence is 13 residues long. Looked up from germline, CDR1 is WSHSY and CDR2 is SAAADI. Trimming removed 8 bases at V and 8 bases at J, with 18 bases between. The CDR3 sequence is CASGANRKHTQYF. The DNA for the CDR3 is TGCGCCAGCGGAGCCAACCGCAAGCACACCCAGTACTTC.